This TCR beta chain was found in a study of monozygotic twins with inflammatory bowel disease. Study conclusions and caveats: Versus healthy twins, IBD patients showed fewer clonotypes shared with others, especially with disease activity.

Notes on this clonotype: Its antigen is as yet unknown.

The length of the CDR3 is 13 residues. cDNA for each sample came from eight separate reactions. UMIs bearing a 6-nucleotide sample barcode were added through template switching. For both chains, the TCRalpha and TCRbeta cDNA went through two nested PCRs of approximately 16 and 9 cycles. From its re-call of the 5' RACE reads, TCRdb lists each CDR3 protein once, without DNA. This sample contains some 450,000 distinct CDR3 sequences. Sequencing input: blood. The TCR was taken from a human donor with ulcerative colitis or Crohn's disease, or a healthy co-twin of an affected twin (not recorded which). The chain has TRBV12-3 or TRBV12-4 and TRBJ1-1; there is no DNA to check the TCRdb D call of TRBD1. The CDR3 spells CASAQGGGSGAFF.